This passage covers 19 T cell receptor beta chains from one sample sequenced in a study of cytomegalovirus exposure and HLA in healthy donors. 60 Vbeta and 13 Jbeta primers were used in PCR. Clones were read by immunoSEQ multiplex PCR, and TCRdb kept only the in-frame ones, dropping some. The top ten clones hold 4% to 4.5% of a sample with over 150,000 clones, about 74% of them seen once. Sequencing was carried out using PBMCs. The receptors here all came from a woman in her thirties or forties in good health and CMV-seronegative.

V and J are TRBV5-1 and TRBJ2-7, with TRBD1 matching 9 bases. In germline, CDR1 is SGHRS, CDR2 YFSETQ. After removal of 0 bases from V and 5 bases from J, the junction contained 6 bases not matched to a gene. The CDR3 totals 15 residues. The CDR3 sequence is CASSLEGTGSHEQYF. The CDR3 nucleotides are TGCGCCAGCAGCTTGGAAGGGACAGGGTCCCACGAGCAGTACTTC. Using reference TRBV5-1 and TRBJ2-7 for the parts outside the CDR3, the full variable domain is KAGVTQTPRYLIKTRGQQVTLSCSPISGHRSVSWYQQTPGQGLQFLFEYFSETQRNKGNFPGRFSGRQFSNSRSEMNVSTLELGDSALYLCASSLEGTGSHEQYFGPGTRLTVT.

This chain joins TRBV19 and TRBJ1-2; TRBD1 might be the D (5 bases). V dropped 7 bases and J dropped 1 base, with 22 bases sitting between them. The CDR3 is 17 residues long. Germline CDR1 is LNHDA and CDR2 is SQIVND (reference sequence). The CDR3 nucleotides read TGTGCCAGTACCCAAAGGGGCCAAAGAGCGAGTAACTATGGCTACACCTTC. Its protein is CASTQRGQRASNYGYTF.

This chain connects TRBV27 to TRBJ2-3; tentatively, D is TRBD2 (5 bases). Germline values: CDR1 MNHEY, CDR2 SMNVEV (reference sequence). Trimming pared 6 bases from V and 0 bases from J, leaving 13 bases between. This CDR3 contains 15 residues. The CDR3 region is CASSRSATSTDTQYF. The CDR3 DNA is TGTGCCAGCAGCCGTAGCGCGACTAGCACAGATACGCAGTATTTT.

This clone appeared a few times. This sequence joins TRBV19 and TRBJ1-5; 12 bases map to TRBD1. CDR3 size: 17 residues. Germline V lookup: CDR1 LNHDA, CDR2 SQIVND (reference sequence). V lost 3 bases, J lost 5 bases, and 8 bases stayed unmatched. In nucleotides, the CDR3 is TGTGCCAGTAGTATCCCCGGGACAGGGGGCCCCTATCAGCCCCAGCATTTT. Translation: CASSIPGTGGPYQPQHF.

The chain has TRBV27 and TRBJ1-4; D is possibly TRBD1 (5 bases). CDR1 is MNHEY, CDR2 SMNVEV, per germline (reference sequence). Between the trimmed V and J ends, which lost 5 bases and 7 bases, there was a span of 17 bases. This CDR3 has 15 amino acids. Here the CDR3 DNA reads TGTGCCAGCAGTCCCCAGGGACTGCCACGTGAAAAACTGTTTTTT. It yields the protein CASSPQGLPREKLFF.

This clone was detected only a few times. This chain joins TRBV7-2 and TRBJ2-3; 7 bases are shared with TRBD1. Looked up from germline, CDR1 is SGHTA and CDR2 is FQGNSA. V shed 8 bases and J 10 bases; nucleotides not matched to a gene: 18. The CDR3 contains 15 residues. The CDR3 region is CASGPGQPSNYAQYF. The CDR3 region has the DNA TGTGCCAGCGGCCCGGGACAGCCCTCGAACTACGCGCAGTATTTT.

The table lists this clone with a few counts. The rearrangement links TRBV2 to TRBJ2-6; D ambiguous. The CDR3 totals 15 residues. CDR1 SNHLY and CDR2 FYNNEI come from the germline V gene. The V and J ends lost 7 bases and 0 bases respectively, with 10 bases between them. The CDR3, as DNA: TGTGCCAGCAACACCTTACACTCTGGGGCCAACGTCCTGACTTTC. As protein: CASNTLHSGANVLTF.

The rearrangement uses TRBV6-4 and TRBJ1-2; D possibly corresponds to TRBD1 (6 bases). The length of the CDR3 is 13 residues. CDR1 and CDR2 (germline): MRHNA, SNTAGT. V was trimmed by 6 bases and J by 6 bases, leaving 14 bases between them. The CDR3 DNA reads as TGTGCCAGCAGCCCACAGGGAGTCGATGGCTACACCTTC. It is translated as CASSPQGVDGYTF.

This clone appeared a few times. CDR3 DNA sequence: TGTGCCACCCTAAGGGGATTTCGAACTAGCACAGATACGCAGTATTTT. Its translation is CATLRGFRTSTDTQYF. The chain employs TRBV10-3 and TRBJ2-3; D may be TRBD1 (5 bases). Trimming removed 10 bases at V and 0 bases at J, with 20 bases between. The CDR3 contains 16 residues. CDR1 and CDR2 (germline): ENHRY, SYGVKD.

The V and J genes are TRBV10-1 and TRBJ2-3; tentative D call: TRBD1 (6 bases). The CDR3 consists of 15 residues. V was shortened by 4 bases and J by 3 bases, with 14 bases between the two germline ends. The germline gives CDR1 WNHNN, CDR2 SYGVQD (reference sequence). CDR3 protein: CASSAGGLRTDTQYF. The CDR3 coding sequence is TGCGCCAGCAGTGCTGGGGGCCTTCGAACAGATACGCAGTATTTT.

The chain employs TRBV10-3 and TRBJ1-3; 9 bases match TRBD1. V dropped 7 bases and J dropped 0; count of bases not matched to a gene: 4. The CDR3 covers 15 residues. Germline values: CDR1 ENHRY, CDR2 SYGVKD. The chain's CDR3 is CAINPGQGSGNTIYF. The DNA for the CDR3 is TGTGCCATCAATCCGGGACAGGGCTCTGGAAACACCATATATTTT.

This rearrangement joins TRBV28 to TRBJ1-2, with 8 positions matching TRBD1. The germline gives CDR1 MDHEN, CDR2 SYDVKM. The J segment lost 5 bases and the V segment lost 8 bases, leaving 16 bases of the junction unmatched. The CDR3 extends over 16 amino acids. DNA of the CDR3: TGTGCCAGCTCCCCGAGAGGGCAGGGGGCAATGTATGGCTACACCTTC. Translation: CASSPRGQGAMYGYTF.

In nucleotides, the CDR3 is TGTGCCAGCACGTTTTCGGGACAGGGGATCTACGAGCAGTACTTC. Its translation is CASTFSGQGIYEQYF. The chain carries TRBV6-1 and TRBJ2-7; 10 positions agree with TRBD1. Germline loops: CDR1 MNHNS, CDR2 SASEGT. This CDR3 region has 15 residues. With 7 bases clipped from V and 3 bases from J, the junction kept 9 bases outside the gene matches.

This clone is a singleton in its sample. The chain links TRBV10-3 to TRBJ1-1; 10 bases fit TRBD1. Germline values: CDR1 ENHRY, CDR2 SYGVKD. V lost 10 bases to trimming and J lost 0 bases; unmatched junction nucleotides: 5. This CDR3 region has 14 residues. In DNA form, the CDR3 reads TGTGCCACGGACAGGGGGACAATGAACACTGAAGCTTTCTTT. Encoded protein: CATDRGTMNTEAFF.

This clone was seen only once. This rearrangement joins TRBV7-9 to TRBJ2-5, with TRBD1 identical over 10 bases. This CDR3 is 15 amino acids long. Per germline, CDR1 SEHNR and CDR2 FQNEAQ (reference sequence). J was trimmed by 2 bases and V by 2 bases; bases with no gene match: 2. CDR3 in DNA: TGTGCCAGCAGCTTAATGGACAGGGGGCAAGAGACCCAGTACTTC. It translates to CASSLMDRGQETQYF.

This chain uses TRBV5-1 with TRBJ1-1, with a possible D match to TRBD1 (6 bases). There are 15 residues in the CDR3. V was clipped by 5 bases and J by 4 bases, with 18 bases between them. Germline V gene lookup returns CDR1 SGHRS and CDR2 YFSETQ. The chain's CDR3 is CASSPGRGMSTEAFF. CDR3 DNA sequence: TGCGCCAGCAGTCCAGGGAGGGGGATGAGCACTGAAGCTTTCTTT.

This clone was seen more than once but under ten times. The chain uses TRBV2 and TRBJ2-1; 8 bases align to TRBD2. V gave up 7 bases and J gave up 9 bases; unmatched junction bases: 17. There are 16 residues in the CDR3. Germline CDR1 reads SNHLY; CDR2 reads FYNNEI. The CDR3 nucleotides are TGTGCCAGCAAACCTGGTCATAGCGGGGAGGGGGGTGAGCAGTTCTTC. It codes for CASKPGHSGEGGEQFF.

Only a few counts were recorded for this clone. The rearrangement joins TRBV5-8 to TRBJ2-5; 8 bases fit TRBD1. CDR3 size: 16 residues. Per germline, CDR1 SGHTS and CDR2 YDEGEE. The V segment lost 1 base and the J segment 5 bases; nucleotides outside the gene matches: 10. The chain's CDR3 is CASSLTAGGPGETQYF. Written as DNA, the CDR3 is TGTGCCAGCAGCTTGACGGCAGGGGGCCCCGGGGAGACCCAGTACTTC.

This clone has more than one count but fewer than ten. V and J are TRBV18 and TRBJ1-2; TRBD1 matches 10 bases. Germline CDR1 is KGHSH and CDR2 is LQKENI. Trimming removed 5 bases from V and 3 bases from J; junction bases left unmatched: 15. The CDR3 is 18 residues long. The CDR3 loop reads CASSSNGPGQGSHYGYTF. For the CDR3, the DNA is TGTGCCAGCTCATCGAATGGTCCGGGACAGGGGTCCCACTATGGCTACACCTTC.